At least ten counts were recorded for the clone carrying this TCR beta chain. This sample was taken from a study of read filtering for tumor transcriptome and immune sequencing. At the level of the study: Transcriptome libraries were built from DNase-treated RNA. IR-seq gave about 3.5 to 10.27 million TCR reads per sample; RNA-seq gave roughly 75 to 1,400.

The CDR3 is made up of 15 amino acids. V was clipped by 1 base and J by 4 bases; unmatched bases: 1. Germline values: CDR1 LGHNA, CDR2 YNFKEQ. This library used roughly 430 ng RNA and molecular barcoded adaptors spanning alpha/delta and beta/gamma chains. TCRdb recomputed calls from the reads with MiXCR, one row per CDR3 protein. The profile shows 100,000 to 150,000 distinct CDR3 sequences, 13% of them singletons. Bone marrow was sampled from every patient at the time of active disease. Sequenced input: a population of CD138-negative cells sorted from bone marrow. The chain links TRBV4-2 to TRBJ2-1; 10 nucleotides match TRBD2. The TCR was taken from a donor aged 40 or over with multiple myeloma. CDR3 region: CASSQVLAGYNEQFF. The CDR3 DNA sequence: TGTGCCAGCAGCCAAGTACTAGCGGGGTACAATGAGCAGTTCTTC.